This T cell receptor beta chain was found in a study of metastatic and nonmetastatic thyroid tumors. From germline, CDR1 is SGHAT and CDR2 FQNNGV. V dropped 3 bases and J dropped 8; count of bases not matched to a gene: 6. CDR3 size: 15 residues. TCRdb ran MiXCR on the PCR reads. The sample yields 30,000 to 40,000 clones, over 20% seen once. This clone showed up many times. The entire patient cohort was treatment-naive prior to thyroid surgery. The receptor comes from a male donor with papillary thyroid cancer or a benign thyroid nodule (not recorded which). Some clones in this sample may be carry-over from other donors' samples. This chain links TRBV11-2 with TRBJ2-1; 11 bases are a match to TRBD2. Sequencing used tumor tissue. CDR3 amino acids: CASSFTSGSEHEQFF. The CDR3, as DNA: TGTGCCAGCAGCTTCACTAGCGGGAGTGAGCATGAGCAGTTCTTC. The variable domain in full, completed from reference TRBV11-2 and TRBJ2-1, reads EAGVAQSPRYKIIEKRQSVAFWCNPISGHATLYWYQQILGQGPKLLIQFQNNGVVDDSQLPKDRFSAERLKGVDSTLKIQPAKLEDSAVYLCASSFTSGSEHEQFFGPGTRLTVL.